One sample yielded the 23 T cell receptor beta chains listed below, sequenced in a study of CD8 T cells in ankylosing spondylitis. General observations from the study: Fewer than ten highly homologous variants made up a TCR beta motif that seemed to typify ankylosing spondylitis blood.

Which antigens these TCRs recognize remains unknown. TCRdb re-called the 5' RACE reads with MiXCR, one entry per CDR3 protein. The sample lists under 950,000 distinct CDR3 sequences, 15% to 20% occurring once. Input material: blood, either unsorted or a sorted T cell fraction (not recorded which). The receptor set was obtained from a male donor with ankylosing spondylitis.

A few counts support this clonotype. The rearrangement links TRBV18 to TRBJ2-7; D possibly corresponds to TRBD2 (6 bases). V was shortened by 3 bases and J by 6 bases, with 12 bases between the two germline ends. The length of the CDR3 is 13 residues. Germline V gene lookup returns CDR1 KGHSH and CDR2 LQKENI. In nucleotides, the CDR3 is TGTGCCAGCTCACCCGGCCCCGGGAGCGAGCAGTACTTC. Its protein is CASSPGPGSEQYF. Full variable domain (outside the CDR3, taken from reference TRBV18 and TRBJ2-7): NAGVMQNPRHLVRRRGQEARLRCSPMKGHSHVYWYRQLPEEGLKFMVYLQKENIIDESGMPKERFSAEFPKEGPSILRIQQVVRGDSAAYFCASSPGPGSEQYFGPGTRLTVT.

CDR3 bases: TGTGCCAGCTCACCTTGGAATGAAAAACTGTTTTTT. Its translation is CASSPWNEKLFF. V gene TRBV18 combines with J gene TRBJ1-4, with unresolved D. The CDR3 length is 12 residues. V lost 3 bases and J lost 5, with 4 bases in between. Per the germline V gene, CDR1 is KGHSH and CDR2 is LQKENI.

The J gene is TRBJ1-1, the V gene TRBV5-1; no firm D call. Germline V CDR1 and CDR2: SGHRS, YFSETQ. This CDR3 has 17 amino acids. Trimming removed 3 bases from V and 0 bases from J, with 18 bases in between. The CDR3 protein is CASSSMIGRGMNTEAFF. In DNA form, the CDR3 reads TGCGCCAGCAGCTCCATGATTGGCCGAGGAATGAACACTGAAGCTTTCTTT.

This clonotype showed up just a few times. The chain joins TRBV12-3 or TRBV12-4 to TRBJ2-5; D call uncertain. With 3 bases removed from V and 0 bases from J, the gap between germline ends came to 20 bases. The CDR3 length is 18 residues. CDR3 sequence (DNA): TGTGCCAGCAGTTTTCGGCTAACCCTAGGTTCGTACCAAGAGACCCAGTACTTC. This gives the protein CASSFRLTLGSYQETQYF.

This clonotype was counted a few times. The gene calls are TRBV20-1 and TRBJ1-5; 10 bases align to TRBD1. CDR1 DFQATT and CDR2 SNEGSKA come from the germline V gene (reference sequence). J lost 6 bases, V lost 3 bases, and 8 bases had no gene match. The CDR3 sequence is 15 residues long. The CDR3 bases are TGCAGTGCTAGTCCCGGGACAGGGGAGGGTCAGCCCCAGCATTTT. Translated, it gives CSASPGTGEGQPQHF.

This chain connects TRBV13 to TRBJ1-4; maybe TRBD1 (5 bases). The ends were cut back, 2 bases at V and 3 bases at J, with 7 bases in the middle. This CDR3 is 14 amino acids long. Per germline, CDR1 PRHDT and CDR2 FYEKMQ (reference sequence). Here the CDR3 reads CASSLRQSNEKLFF. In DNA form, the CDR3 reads TGTGCCAGCAGCTTACGACAGTCTAATGAAAAACTGTTTTTT.

In DNA, the CDR3 is TGCGCCAGCAGCTTCGGGCCTACCGGAAGCGAGCAGTACTTC. It codes for CASSFGPTGSEQYF. The rearrangement uses TRBV5-1 and TRBJ2-7; D is undetermined. The length of the CDR3 is 14 residues. Germline lookup yields CDR1 SGHRS and CDR2 YFSETQ. V was pared by 2 bases and J by 6 bases, with 15 bases between.

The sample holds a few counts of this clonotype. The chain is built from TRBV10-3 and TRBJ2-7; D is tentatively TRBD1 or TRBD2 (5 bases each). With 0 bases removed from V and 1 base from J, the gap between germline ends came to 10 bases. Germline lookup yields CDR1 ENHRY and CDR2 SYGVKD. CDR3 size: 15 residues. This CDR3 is CAISESVGESYEQYF. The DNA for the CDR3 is TGTGCCATCAGTGAGTCTGTGGGGGAGTCCTACGAGCAGTACTTC.

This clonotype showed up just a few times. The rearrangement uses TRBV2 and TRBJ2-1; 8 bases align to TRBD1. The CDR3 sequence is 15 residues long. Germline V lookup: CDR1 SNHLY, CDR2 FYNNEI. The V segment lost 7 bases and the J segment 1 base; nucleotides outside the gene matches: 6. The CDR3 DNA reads TGTGCCAGCAAAGAACAGGGGGGTTCCTACAATGAGCAGTTCTTC. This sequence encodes CASKEQGGSYNEQFF.

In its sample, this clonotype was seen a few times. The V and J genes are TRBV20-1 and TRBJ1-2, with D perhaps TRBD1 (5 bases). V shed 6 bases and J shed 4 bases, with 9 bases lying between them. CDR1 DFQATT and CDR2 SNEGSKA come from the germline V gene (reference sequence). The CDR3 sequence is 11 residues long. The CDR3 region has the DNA TGCAGTGCCTTGGGGGGCTATGGCTACACCTTC. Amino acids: CSALGGYGYTF.

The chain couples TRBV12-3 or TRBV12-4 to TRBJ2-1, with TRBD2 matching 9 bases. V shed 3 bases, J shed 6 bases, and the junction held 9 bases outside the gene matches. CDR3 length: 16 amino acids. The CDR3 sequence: CASSLDGGGGGNEQFF. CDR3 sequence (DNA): TGTGCCAGCAGTTTGGATGGTGGCGGGGGGGGCAATGAGCAGTTCTTC.

The CDR3 spells CASSQVGLAATGELFF. CDR3 sequence (DNA): TGCGCCAGCAGCCAAGTGGGTCTAGCGGCCACCGGGGAGCTGTTTTTT. The chain uses TRBV4-1 and TRBJ2-2; 7 bases align to TRBD2. From germline, CDR1 is MGHRA and CDR2 YSYEKL. V was clipped by 1 base and J by 4 bases; unmatched bases: 6. CDR3 length: 16 residues.

The CDR3 loop reads CASSLAPNPRSQGEQETQYF. CDR3 in DNA: TGTGCCAGCAGCTTAGCCCCCAATCCCCGCTCCCAGGGGGAGCAAGAGACCCAGTACTTC. The V call is TRBV7-2, the J call TRBJ2-5, with 7 bases matching TRBD1. Germline trimming cut 0 bases from V and 2 bases from J; bases unmatched to any gene: 18. Looked up from germline, CDR1 is SGHTA and CDR2 is FQGNSA. The CDR3 runs 20 residues.

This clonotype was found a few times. CDR3 sequence: CSAFTGNTEAFF. The CDR3 DNA sequence: TGCAGTGCTTTCACAGGGAACACTGAAGCTTTCTTT. The chain employs TRBV20-1 and TRBJ1-1; TRBD1 might be the D (5 bases). This CDR3 contains 12 residues. V gave up 5 bases and J gave up 1 base, with 8 bases separating them. Germline assignment: CDR1 DFQATT and CDR2 SNEGSKA (reference sequence).

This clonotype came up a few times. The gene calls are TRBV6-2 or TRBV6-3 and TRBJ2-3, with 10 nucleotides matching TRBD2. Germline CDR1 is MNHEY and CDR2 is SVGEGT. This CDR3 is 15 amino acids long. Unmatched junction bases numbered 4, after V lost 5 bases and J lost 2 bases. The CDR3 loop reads CASSRTSGTTDTQYF. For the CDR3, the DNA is TGTGCCAGCAGTCGGACTAGCGGCACCACAGATACGCAGTATTTT.

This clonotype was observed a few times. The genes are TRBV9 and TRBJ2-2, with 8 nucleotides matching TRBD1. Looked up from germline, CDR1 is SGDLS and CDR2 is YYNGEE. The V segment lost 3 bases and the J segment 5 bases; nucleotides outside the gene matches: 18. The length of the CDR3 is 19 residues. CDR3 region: CASSDQVWQGALRTGELFF. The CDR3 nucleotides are TGTGCCAGCAGCGACCAAGTATGGCAGGGGGCTCTAAGGACCGGGGAGCTGTTTTTT.

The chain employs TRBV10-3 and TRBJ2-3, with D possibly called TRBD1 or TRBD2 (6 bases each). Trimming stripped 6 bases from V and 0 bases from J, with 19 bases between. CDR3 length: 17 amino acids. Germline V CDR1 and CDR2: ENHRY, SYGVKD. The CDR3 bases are TGTGCCATCAGGGCCGAGGGGGGCCTCACTAGCACAGATACGCAGTATTTT. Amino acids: CAIRAEGGLTSTDTQYF.

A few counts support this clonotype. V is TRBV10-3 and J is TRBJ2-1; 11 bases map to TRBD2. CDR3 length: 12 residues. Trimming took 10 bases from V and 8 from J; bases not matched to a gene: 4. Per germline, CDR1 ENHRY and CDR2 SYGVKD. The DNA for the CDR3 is TGTGCCAGTAGCGGGGGGGCCCATGAGCAGTTCTTC. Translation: CASSGGAHEQFF.

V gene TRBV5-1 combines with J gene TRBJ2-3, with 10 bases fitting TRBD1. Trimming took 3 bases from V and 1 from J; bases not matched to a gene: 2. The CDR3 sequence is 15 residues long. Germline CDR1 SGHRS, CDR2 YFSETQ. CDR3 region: CASSWGTGGTDTQYF. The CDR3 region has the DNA TGCGCCAGCAGCTGGGGGACAGGGGGCACAGATACGCAGTATTTT.

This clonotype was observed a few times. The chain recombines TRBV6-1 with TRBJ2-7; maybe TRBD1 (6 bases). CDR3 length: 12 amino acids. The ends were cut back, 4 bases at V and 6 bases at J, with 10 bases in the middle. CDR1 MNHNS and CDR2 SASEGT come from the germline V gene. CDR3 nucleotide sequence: TGTGCCAGCAGTGGGTACAGGGCCGAGCAGTACTTC. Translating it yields CASSGYRAEQYF.

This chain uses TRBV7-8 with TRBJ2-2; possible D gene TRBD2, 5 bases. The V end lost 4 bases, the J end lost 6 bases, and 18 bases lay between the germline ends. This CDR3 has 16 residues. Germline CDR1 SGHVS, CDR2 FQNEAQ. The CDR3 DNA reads TGTGCCAGCAGCTCCCTCTCTAGCTTTGGCCCCGGGGAGCTGTTTTTT. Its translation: CASSSLSSFGPGELFF.

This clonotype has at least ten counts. The CDR3 loop reads CASGTGDSPLHF. The CDR3 bases are TGCGCCAGCGGGACAGGGGATTCACCCCTCCACTTT. The chain combines TRBV5-1 with TRBJ1-6, with 10 bases matching TRBD1. This CDR3 contains 12 residues. Germline V gives CDR1 SGHRS, CDR2 YFSETQ. J was trimmed by 8 bases and V by 7 bases; bases with no gene match: 0.

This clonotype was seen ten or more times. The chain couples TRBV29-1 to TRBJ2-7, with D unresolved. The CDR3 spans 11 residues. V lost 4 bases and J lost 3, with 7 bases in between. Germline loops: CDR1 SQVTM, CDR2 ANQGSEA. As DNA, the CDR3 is TGCAGCGTTGGGCATAACTACGAGCAGTACTTC. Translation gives CSVGHNYEQYF.